The clone carrying this TCR beta chain was seen a handful of times. At survey level, the immunoSEQ assay was run in its v3.0 version. Data came from immunoSEQ multiplex PCR; TCRdb stores just in-frame clones and leaves some out. Altogether approximately 13,000 clones are present, around four fifths being singletons, with the ten largest covering approximately 15%. This entry belongs to a study of long-term antiretroviral therapy in people with HIV. The source was unsorted PBMCs, collected 1.8 years before starting antiretroviral therapy. The source is a woman in her forties with HIV.

CDR3 in amino acids: CASTSKPGQGPYEQYF. CDR3 DNA: TGTGCCAGCACCAGTAAACCGGGACAGGGTCCCTACGAGCAGTACTTC. This chain uses TRBV21-1 with TRBJ2-7; TRBD1 is the table's D call, not checked against the DNA. TRBV21-1 is a documented pseudogene. The CDR3 spans 16 residues.